The 22 T cell receptor beta chains below all came from one sample that was sequenced in a study of blood T cell repertoires in COVID-19. Measured with immunoSEQ multiplex PCR; TCRdb has only the in-frame clones, and not every one. Here the sample spans about 80,000 clones, around 82% being singletons. Sequencing was carried out using peripheral blood. The receptors stem from a man aged 55 to 69 with acute or convalescent COVID-19.

This clone was detected only a few times. This chain links TRBV12-3 or TRBV12-4 with TRBJ1-6; D remains ambiguous. Trimming took 1 base from V and 7 from J, leaving 5 bases between them. The CDR3 runs to 13 residues. This chain's CDR3 is CASSLGGNSPLHF. The CDR3 DNA reads as TGTGCCAGCAGTTTAGGCGGAAATTCACCCCTCCACTTT.

J is TRBJ2-3 and V is TRBV7-2, with TRBD2 identical over 8 bases. After removal of 4 bases from V and 6 bases from J, the junction contained 12 bases not matched to a gene. Germline CDR1 SGHTA, CDR2 FQGNSA. The CDR3 consists of 16 residues. The CDR3 sequence: CASSSPGREDKDTQYF. DNA for the CDR3: TGTGCCAGCAGCTCACCAGGGCGGGAGGACAAGGATACGCAGTATTTT. The entire variable domain, with the rest obtained from reference TRBV7-2 and TRBJ2-3, is as follows: GAGVSQSPSNKVTEKGKDVELRCDPISGHTALYWYRQSLGQGLEFLIYFQGNSAPDKSGLPSDRFSAERTGGSVSTLTIQRTQQEDSAVYLCASSSPGREDKDTQYFGPGTRLTVL.

V usage is TRBV7-9 and J usage is TRBJ2-5; 7 bases align to TRBD1. V lost 3 bases and J lost 7; bases outside the gene matches: 11. The CDR3 totals 15 residues. The germline V gene has CDR1 SEHNR and CDR2 FQNEAQ (reference sequence). The CDR3 nucleotides are TGTGCCAGCAGCTTTGGGACAGCCCAAGGGGGGACCCAGTACTTC. Encoded protein: CASSFGTAQGGTQYF.

This clone was seen a single time. The chain links TRBV9 to TRBJ2-1; TRBD2 is a possible D gene (6 bases). Per the germline V gene, CDR1 is SGDLS and CDR2 is YYNGEE. This CDR3 comprises 14 residues. V was trimmed by 4 bases and J by 5 bases, leaving 13 bases between them. The CDR3, as DNA: TGTGCCAGCAGCTCCCTCGCTAGCGACAATGAGCAGTTCTTC. This gives the protein CASSSLASDNEQFF.

The chain uses TRBV6-6 and TRBJ2-1, with 10 bases lining up with TRBD2. The CDR3 is made up of 16 amino acids. CDR1 is MNHNY and CDR2 is SVGAGI in the germline V gene (reference sequence). The V segment lost 4 bases and the J segment 7 bases; nucleotides outside the gene matches: 10. This chain's CDR3 is CASSSVGAGGNNEQFF. The CDR3 coding sequence is TGTGCCAGCAGTTCCGTAGGAGCGGGGGGGAATAATGAGCAGTTCTTC.

The chain recombines TRBV2 with TRBJ2-3; 13 bases match TRBD2. The germline CDR1 and CDR2 sequences are SNHLY and FYNNEI. The V and J ends lost 7 bases and 6 bases, in that order; junction bases with no gene match: 7. The length of the CDR3 is 15 residues. The CDR3 DNA sequence: TGTGCCAGCATGGGACTAGCGGGGCGGGGGGATACGCAGTATTTT. Translating it yields CASMGLAGRGDTQYF.

This clone was counted a single time. The chain recombines TRBV19 with TRBJ1-2; possibly TRBD1 for D (5 bases). Looked up from germline, CDR1 is LNHDA and CDR2 is SQIVND (reference sequence). The CDR3 sequence is 13 residues long. V lost 5 bases and J 1 base, leaving 8 bases between the germline ends. CDR3 DNA: TGTGCCAGTAGTTCAGGGTTTAACTATGGCTACACCTTC. It specifies CASSSGFNYGYTF.

This clone was counted only a few times. The chain combines TRBV7-8 with TRBJ2-3; 9 nucleotides match TRBD2. The CDR3 has 17 residues. V lost 5 bases and J lost 2; bases outside the gene matches: 11. The germline gives CDR1 SGHVS, CDR2 FQNEAQ. The CDR3 spells CASSPRGLARSTDTQYF. The CDR3 bases are TGTGCCAGCAGCCCACGAGGACTAGCGAGATCCACAGATACGCAGTATTTT.

The chain combines TRBV28 with TRBJ1-5, with 8 bases identical to TRBD1. The CDR3 runs 19 residues. The ends lost 4 bases at V and 5 bases at J; junction bases unmatched: 19. Looked up from germline, CDR1 is MDHEN and CDR2 is SYDVKM. As DNA, the CDR3 is TGTGCCAGCAGTTCCGACGGGGGACAGGCGGTTCAAGCGGATCAGCCCCAGCATTTT. Translated: CASSSDGGQAVQADQPQHF. The full variable domain, its missing parts supplied by reference TRBV28 and TRBJ1-5, is DVKVTQSSRYLVKRTGEKVFLECVQDMDHENMFWYRQDPGLGLRLIYFSYDVKMKEKGDIPEGYSVSREKKERFSLILESASTNQTSMYLCASSSDGGQAVQADQPQHFGDGTRLSIL.

The chain couples TRBV5-8 to TRBJ1-5; 10 bases align to TRBD1. The CDR3 loop spans 15 amino acids. The germline CDR1 and CDR2 sequences are SGHTS and YDEGEE. With V trimmed by 4 bases and J by 6 bases, 7 bases remained unmatched. In nucleotides, the CDR3 is TGTGCCAGCAGCCCCCGGGACAGGGGCGTTCAGCCCCAGCATTTT. Residues: CASSPRDRGVQPQHF.

The chain employs TRBV10-3 and TRBJ1-5, with D possibly being TRBD1 (6 bases). The V end lost 8 bases, the J end lost 4 bases, and 18 bases lay between the germline ends. The CDR3 is 15 amino acids. Germline CDR1 and CDR2: ENHRY and SYGVKD. The CDR3 DNA reads TGTGCCATCGGGGCCTCCGGGACACAAAATCAGCCCCAGCATTTT. Translated: CAIGASGTQNQPQHF.

V gene TRBV28 combines with J gene TRBJ2-1; a possible D gene is TRBD1 (6 bases). Trimming removed 10 bases from V and 2 bases from J, with 12 bases in between. This CDR3 spans 13 amino acids. Germline lookup yields CDR1 MDHEN and CDR2 SYDVKM. CDR3 amino acids: CATWTAAYNEQFF. CDR3 nucleotide sequence: TGTGCCACCTGGACAGCCGCCTACAATGAGCAGTTCTTC. The entire variable domain, with the rest obtained from reference TRBV28 and TRBJ2-1, is as follows: DVKVTQSSRYLVKRTGEKVFLECVQDMDHENMFWYRQDPGLGLRLIYFSYDVKMKEKGDIPEGYSVSREKKERFSLILESASTNQTSMYLCATWTAAYNEQFFGPGTRLTVL.

The V gene is TRBV3-1 (or the pseudogene TRBV3-2), the J gene TRBJ2-7, with D possibly TRBD2 on 6 matching bases. The CDR3 is 15 residues long. Trimming removed 0 bases from V and 9 bases from J, with 18 bases in between. Germline loops: CDR1 LGHDT, CDR2 YNNKEL (reference sequence). The CDR3, as DNA: TGTGCCAGCAGCCAAGACGCTTTGGGGGGACTGTGGCAGTACTTC. This encodes CASSQDALGGLWQYF.

The chain uses TRBV10-2 and TRBJ2-7; 14 nucleotides match TRBD2. This CDR3 spans 16 amino acids. The V gene's germline CDR1 is WSHSY and CDR2 SAAADI. Losses at the gene ends were 4 bases for V and 5 bases for J; bases not matched to a gene: 7. Here the CDR3 reads CASSGGTSGRTDEQYF. The CDR3 DNA is TGCGCCAGCAGTGGTGGGACTAGCGGGAGAACGGACGAGCAGTACTTC.

This clone was counted a few times. The chain couples TRBV6-2 or TRBV6-3 to TRBJ1-5; 11 bases are a match to TRBD1. V shed 2 bases and J 1 base; nucleotides not matched to a gene: 13. The CDR3 has 20 amino acids. Germline CDR1 is MNHEY and CDR2 is SVGEGT. CDR3 loop: CASSYLRDRGSLRSNQPQHF. The CDR3 DNA is TGTGCCAGCAGTTACCTCCGGGACAGGGGGAGTTTGCGGAGCAATCAGCCCCAGCATTTT.

The count of this clone is one. The chain recombines TRBV7-2 with TRBJ1-2; 9 bases are a match to TRBD1. The length of the CDR3 is 17 residues. Per germline, CDR1 SGHTA and CDR2 FQGNSA. The V segment lost 1 base and the J segment 7 bases; nucleotides outside the gene matches: 13. The CDR3 coding sequence is TGTGCCAGCAGCTTAGGGGGGTCCGGGACAGGGCGAACTGGCTACACCTTC. Amino acids: CASSLGGSGTGRTGYTF. Together with reference TRBV7-2 and TRBJ1-2, the CDR3 gives the full variable domain: GAGVSQSPSNKVTEKGKDVELRCDPISGHTALYWYRQSLGQGLEFLIYFQGNSAPDKSGLPSDRFSAERTGGSVSTLTIQRTQQEDSAVYLCASSLGGSGTGRTGYTFGSGTRLTVV.

The chain carries TRBV15 and TRBJ2-3; 12 bases align to TRBD2. Losses at the gene ends were 2 bases for V and 6 bases for J; bases not matched to a gene: 21. The CDR3 loop spans 21 amino acids. CDR1 and CDR2 (germline): LNHNV, YYDKDF (reference sequence). CDR3 sequence: CATSRPSGTSGLVDRADTQYF. Written as DNA, the CDR3 is TGTGCCACCAGCAGACCCTCGGGGACTAGCGGGTTAGTAGATCGAGCGGATACGCAGTATTTT. Full variable domain (rest looked up from reference TRBV15 and TRBJ2-3): DAMVIQNPRYQVTQFGKPVTLSCSQTLNHNVMYWYQQKSSQAPKLLFHYYDKDFNNEADTPDNFQSRRPNTSFCFLDIRSPGLGDTAMYLCATSRPSGTSGLVDRADTQYFGPGTRLTVL.

The chain employs TRBV18 and TRBJ1-3; 8 bases map to TRBD1. Germline V CDR1 and CDR2: KGHSH, LQKENI. This CDR3 spans 18 amino acids. Losses at the gene ends were 3 bases for V and 0 bases for J; bases not matched to a gene: 10. The CDR3 region has the DNA TGTGCCAGCTCACCGGGGGGACAGGAGGCCATCTCTGGAAACACCATATATTTT. Translation: CASSPGGQEAISGNTIYF.

The rearrangement uses TRBV7-2 and TRBJ1-3, with no clear D. Germline-derived CDR1 and CDR2 are SGHTA and FQGNSA. The CDR3 has 14 amino acids. The V end was cut by 4 bases, the J end by 0 bases, with 7 bases between. CDR3 amino acids: CASSSTYSGNTIYF. The DNA for the CDR3 is TGTGCCAGCAGCTCCACTTACTCTGGAAACACCATATATTTT.

The chain links TRBV6-6 to TRBJ1-2; D is unclear. The germline gives CDR1 MNHNY, CDR2 SVGAGI (reference sequence). This CDR3 region has 13 residues. The V and J ends lost 6 bases and 2 bases respectively, with 10 bases between them. This CDR3 is CASSPGRNYGYTF. DNA for the CDR3: TGTGCCAGCAGCCCGGGGAGAAACTATGGCTACACCTTC.

The chain has TRBV10-3 and TRBJ1-3, with 7 bases lining up with TRBD1. Trimming removed 6 bases from V and 4 bases from J; junction bases left unmatched: 9. The CDR3 runs 15 residues. Germline V CDR1 and CDR2: ENHRY, SYGVKD. In DNA, the CDR3 is TGTGCCATCAGCCCAAACACAGGGGAAGGAAACACCATATATTTT. Its protein product is CAISPNTGEGNTIYF.

J is TRBJ2-3 and V is TRBV18; TRBD2 is a possible D gene (5 bases). This CDR3 is 15 amino acids long. V was shortened by 4 bases and J by 0 bases, with 11 bases between the two germline ends. The germline CDR1 and CDR2 sequences are KGHSH and LQKENI. CDR3 loop: CASSQDYLSTDTQYF. DNA of the CDR3: TGTGCCAGCTCACAAGACTACCTCAGCACAGATACGCAGTATTTT.